The 13 T cell receptor beta chains in this list originate from one sample, sequenced in a study of CD8 T cells in Susac syndrome. Reverse transcription of about 0.5 to 1 ug RNA was carried out with random hexamers. From the immunoSEQ multiplex PCR reads, TCRdb called clonotypes with MiXCR, one entry per CDR3 protein. This table holds some 150,000 distinct CDR3 sequences, roughly 95% found once. Sequencing was performed on CD4+ T cells from PBMCs. The receptor set was obtained from a human donor with Susac syndrome.

The V call is TRBV12-3 or TRBV12-4, the J call TRBJ1-2, with D possibly being TRBD1 (6 bases). The CDR3 runs 12 residues. The V gene lost 5 bases and the J gene lost 7 bases, with 11 bases spanning the gap. The CDR3 bases are TGTGCCAGCAGTGCCTACAGGGCTGGCTACACCTTC. Amino acids: CASSAYRAGYTF.

The V gene is TRBV2, the J gene TRBJ2-5; 13 positions match TRBD2. Losses at the gene ends were 5 bases for V and 5 bases for J; bases not matched to a gene: 8. The CDR3 loop spans 16 amino acids. Germline CDR1 and CDR2: SNHLY and FYNNEI. CDR3: CASSPLLAGGLETQYF. The DNA for the CDR3 is TGTGCCAGCAGTCCCCTACTAGCGGGGGGGCTCGAGACCCAGTACTTC.

The chain joins TRBV18 to TRBJ2-7; D remains unclear. Per the germline V gene, CDR1 is KGHSH and CDR2 is LQKENI. Trimming cost V 6 bases and J 1 base, with 13 bases left between them. CDR3 length equals 14 residues. For the CDR3, the DNA is TGTGCCAGCTCCCCCACGGCCCCTTCCTACGAGCAGTACTTC. The encoded protein is CASSPTAPSYEQYF.

V usage is TRBV6-5 and J usage is TRBJ1-4; 7 bases agree with TRBD1. The ends lost 2 bases at V and 0 bases at J; junction bases unmatched: 15. Germline CDR1 reads MNHEY; CDR2 reads SVGAGI. The CDR3 length is 20 residues. Written as DNA, the CDR3 is TGTGCCAGCAGTTACCTCCGAACCGGGACAGAATATGCAACTAATGAAAAACTGTTTTTT. This sequence encodes CASSYLRTGTEYATNEKLFF.

The chain has TRBV3-1 and TRBJ2-1, with 7 bases that match TRBD2. Unmatched junction bases numbered 6, after V lost 4 bases and J lost 6 bases. This CDR3 has 14 residues. From germline, CDR1 is LGHDT and CDR2 YNNKEL (reference sequence). In DNA, the CDR3 is TGTGCCAGCAGCCGAGGACTAGTTCCCAATGAGCAGTTCTTC. Translated, it gives CASSRGLVPNEQFF.

The chain uses TRBV20-1 and TRBJ1-2, with 8 bases that match TRBD1. This CDR3 is built from 14 residues. The V gene's germline CDR1 is DFQATT and CDR2 SNEGSKA (reference sequence). Trimming cost V 2 bases and J 2 bases; bases outside gene matches: 4. For the CDR3, the DNA is TGCAGTGCTAGACCCAGGGGGCAAAACTATGGCTACACCTTC. Its translation: CSARPRGQNYGYTF.

This clonotype was counted a single time. This chain links TRBV20-1 with TRBJ2-5, with D possibly TRBD2 on 6 matching bases. The CDR3 spans 14 residues. Looked up from germline, CDR1 is DFQATT and CDR2 is SNEGSKA (reference sequence). V was trimmed by 5 bases and J by 2 bases, leaving 15 bases between them. Here the CDR3 DNA reads TGCAGTGCTTCGTGGGGGGAATGGCAAGAGACCCAGTACTTC. It translates to CSASWGEWQETQYF.

The chain joins TRBV5-4 to TRBJ2-5; 9 bases line up with TRBD2. Germline V gene sequence: CDR1 SGHNT, CDR2 YYREEE (reference sequence). The J segment lost 3 bases and the V segment lost 3 bases, leaving 3 bases of the junction unmatched. CDR3 length: 14 amino acids. CDR3 sequence: CASSSSGVEETQYF. The CDR3 coding sequence is TGTGCCAGCAGCTCTAGCGGGGTAGAAGAGACCCAGTACTTC.

The CDR3: CASSQAGRVLETQYF. The DNA of the CDR3 is TGTGCCAGCAGCCAAGCAGGCAGGGTGTTGGAGACCCAGTACTTC. V gene TRBV3-1 combines with J gene TRBJ2-5; D is perhaps TRBD1 (5 bases). The CDR3 consists of 15 residues. CDR1 is LGHDT, CDR2 YNNKEL, per germline (reference sequence). V was shortened by 1 base and J by 5 bases, with 14 bases between the two germline ends.

The gene calls are TRBV3-1 and TRBJ2-7, with unresolved D. Germline-derived CDR1 and CDR2 are LGHDT and YNNKEL (reference sequence). This CDR3 is built from 12 residues. Deletions cut 1 base from V and 7 bases from J, with 8 bases between. The CDR3 protein is CASSQVLHEQYF. CDR3 nucleotide sequence: TGTGCCAGCAGCCAAGTATTGCATGAGCAGTACTTC.

The V gene is TRBV4-1, the J gene TRBJ2-4, with a weak D call TRBD1 (6 bases). The CDR3 has 16 amino acids. The V end was cut by 3 bases, the J end by 7 bases, with 19 bases between. The germline V gene has CDR1 MGHRA and CDR2 YSYEKL. DNA for the CDR3: TGCGCCAGCAGCCAGCCTGGGACATCCCCGGGCAACATTCAGTACTTC. It yields the protein CASSQPGTSPGNIQYF.

The rearrangement uses TRBV4-3 and TRBJ1-6; D gene ambiguous. V was pared by 4 bases and J by 7 bases, with 14 bases between. Germline V gene data show CDR1 as LGHNA and CDR2 as YSLEER. The CDR3 runs to 15 residues. CDR3 nucleotides: TGCGCCAGCAGCCTAAACCATGTTACGAATTCACCCCTCCACTTT. This translates into CASSLNHVTNSPLHF.

The V call is TRBV12-3 or TRBV12-4, the J call TRBJ2-5, with 9 nucleotides matching TRBD1. CDR3 length equals 14 residues. V was pared by 6 bases and J by 4 bases, with 6 bases of the junction left unmatched. CDR3 protein: CASSRDRELETQYF. The CDR3, as DNA: TGTGCCAGCAGCCGGGACAGGGAGCTAGAGACCCAGTACTTC.